The T cell receptor (beta chain) described here comes from a study of human versus mouse CDR3 diversity and MHC coevolution. The data were produced by immunoSEQ multiplex PCR, yet TCRdb's version contains in-frame clones alone and is incomplete. This repertoire shows some 80,000 clones, approximately 90% found once; its top ten account for more than 0.13%. This CDR3 contains 14 residues. Unmatched junction bases numbered 8, after V lost 1 base and J lost 11 bases. From germline, CDR1 is MDHEN and CDR2 SYDVKM. Cells were CD45RO-negative CD62L-positive naive CD4 T cells sorted from PBMCs. The TCR originated in a person aged 30 to 69 in good health. This chain connects TRBV28 to TRBJ2-5, with 9 bases that match TRBD1. Sequences were obtained from naive CD4+ T cells from blood. Regarding subset: CD45RO-negative CD62L-positive naive CD4 T cells. The CDR3 protein is CASSLFPGQGGQYF. As DNA, the CDR3 is TGTGCCAGCAGTTTATTTCCGGGACAGGGAGGGCAGTACTTC.